The 5 T cell receptor beta chains listed next were all sequenced from one sample in a study of OX40 agonist ivuxolimab in advanced cancers. Only in-frame clones appear in the TCRdb table, and some are missing; sequencing was by immunoSEQ multiplex PCR. Seen here are about 76,000 clones, roughly 85% observed once, and the top ten hold 5% to 7%. The specimen was CD4+ or CD8+ T cells sorted from blood, collected in a trial of the OX40 agonist ivuxolimab. Receptors originate from an adult with an advanced solid tumor such as melanoma, head and neck, liver or kidney cancer.

The rearrangement joins TRBV21-1 to TRBJ1-1. TRBV21-1 is tagged as a pseudogene. The CDR3 covers 15 residues. Written as DNA, the CDR3 is TGTGCCAGCAGCAAACCCACCGAACTGAACACTGAAGCTTTCTTT. Its protein is CASSKPTELNTEAFF.

The V call is TRBV19, the J call TRBJ2-1; the D is unclear. The germline V and J ends were trimmed by 7 bases and 0 bases, with 10 bases remaining between them. Germline-derived CDR1 and CDR2 are LNHDA and SQIVND (reference sequence). The CDR3 sequence is 14 residues long. In DNA form, the CDR3 reads TGTGCCAGTACCGGACGGAGCTCCTACAATGAGCAGTTCTTC. Translating it yields CASTGRSSYNEQFF.

The rearrangement uses TRBV19 and TRBJ2-1, with TRBD1 matching over 7 bases. The V gene's germline CDR1 is LNHDA and CDR2 SQIVND (reference sequence). There are 14 residues in the CDR3. V gave up 6 bases and J gave up 9 bases; unmatched junction bases: 11. The CDR3 loop is CASSQSQGTIEQFF. The CDR3 DNA reads TGTGCCAGTAGCCAATCACAGGGGACGATTGAGCAGTTCTTC.

This clone was seen just once. CDR3 bases: TGCGCCAGCAGATTAACAGGGTATTCCGCCGGGGAGCTGTTTTTT. Translating it yields CASRLTGYSAGELFF. The chain recombines TRBV5-1 with TRBJ2-2; D is perhaps TRBD1 (6 bases). This CDR3 has 15 amino acids. Per germline, CDR1 SGHRS and CDR2 YFSETQ. V was clipped by 5 bases and J by 6 bases, with 17 bases between them.

The chain combines TRBV4-1 with TRBJ2-5; 9 bases fit TRBD1. The last part of the DNA fits TRBJ2-7 better; the J call may be wrong. CDR3 length: 14 amino acids. Per the germline V gene, CDR1 is MGHRA and CDR2 is YSYEKL. This CDR3 reads CASSHSGTGFEQYF. CDR3 bases: TGCGCCAGCAGCCACTCCGGGACAGGGTTCGAGCAGTACTTC.